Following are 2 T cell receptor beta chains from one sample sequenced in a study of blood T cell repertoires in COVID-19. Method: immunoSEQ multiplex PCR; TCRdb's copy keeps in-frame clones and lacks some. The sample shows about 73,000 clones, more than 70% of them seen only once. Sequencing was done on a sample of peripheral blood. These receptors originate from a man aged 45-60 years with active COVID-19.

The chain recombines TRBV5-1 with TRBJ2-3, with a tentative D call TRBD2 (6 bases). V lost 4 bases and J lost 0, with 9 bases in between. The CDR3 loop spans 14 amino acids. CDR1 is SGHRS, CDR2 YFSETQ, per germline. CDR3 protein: CASSDGTSTDTQYF. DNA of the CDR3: TGCGCCAGCAGCGACGGGACTAGCACAGATACGCAGTATTTT.

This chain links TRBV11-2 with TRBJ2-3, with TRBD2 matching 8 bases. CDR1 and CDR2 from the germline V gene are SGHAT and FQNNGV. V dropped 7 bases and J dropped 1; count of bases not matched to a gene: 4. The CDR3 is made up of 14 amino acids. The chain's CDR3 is CASTWGLGTDTQYF. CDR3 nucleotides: TGTGCCAGCACCTGGGGACTAGGCACAGATACGCAGTATTTT.